Following are 19 T cell receptor beta chains from one sample sequenced in a study of blood T cells in healthy people across ages. A second PCR of 7 to 11 cycles used a sample-barcoded 5' primer and a J-beta primer mix. Via MiXCR, TCRdb re-called the 5' RACE reads, giving one row per CDR3 protein. The sample has hundreds of thousands of distinct CDR3 sequences; over 40% are singletons. Sample: blood. The source is an elderly woman in good health.

The V and J genes are TRBV21-1 and TRBJ2-3; TRBD2 is taken as the D call from the table, unchecked against the DNA. TRBV21-1 is listed as a pseudogene. CDR3 length: 16 residues. CDR3 in DNA: TGTGCCAGCAGCAAAGTAGGAGGACGGGGCACAGATACGCAGTATTTT. This translates into CASSKVGGRGTDTQYF.

This rearrangement joins TRBV5-1 to TRBJ2-4; 7 bases align to TRBD2. The J call may be in error: the DNA end matches TRBJ2-7 better. The CDR3 is 11 amino acids. Per the germline V gene, CDR1 is SGHRS and CDR2 is YFSETQ. The CDR3 sequence: CASQGGAEQYF. The CDR3 DNA sequence: TGCGCCAGCCAGGGAGGGGCCGAGCAGTACTTC.

This sequence joins TRBV20-1 and TRBJ2-7; D is possibly TRBD1 (5 bases). The last part of the DNA fits TRBJ2-5 better; the J call may be wrong. The germline gives CDR1 DFQATT, CDR2 SNEGSKA (reference sequence). This CDR3 is built from 13 residues. The CDR3 is CSAPRTSGETQYF. CDR3 DNA: TGCAGTGCGCCCAGAACCTCAGGGGAGACCCAGTACTTC.

This clonotype has at least ten counts. The J gene is TRBJ2-1, the V gene TRBV28; a weak D match, TRBD2 (6 bases). Germline CDR1 and CDR2: MDHEN and SYDVKM. The CDR3 contains 14 residues. The CDR3 reads CAGGTQSSYNEQFF. DNA of the CDR3: TGTGCGGGGGGTACGCAAAGCTCCTACAATGAGCAGTTCTTC. Together with reference TRBV28 and TRBJ2-1, the CDR3 gives the full variable domain: DVKVTQSSRYLVKRTGEKVFLECVQDMDHENMFWYRQDPGLGLRLIYFSYDVKMKEKGDIPEGYSVSREKKERFSLILESASTNQTSMYLCAGGTQSSYNEQFFGPGTRLTVL.

This chain links TRBV5-1 with TRBJ2-4; 7 bases are a match to TRBD1. The CDR3 extends over 15 amino acids. The germline gives CDR1 SGHRS, CDR2 YFSETQ. Trimming cost V 3 bases and J 6 bases; bases outside gene matches: 9. The CDR3 coding sequence is TGCGCCAGCAGCTGGGGCCAAGGGGGCCCAAACATTCAGTACTTC. Encoded protein: CASSWGQGGPNIQYF.

The table lists this clonotype with a few counts. A read error is possible here, since a much larger clone lies one base away. The V call is TRBV6-5, the J call TRBJ2-3; D not resolved. This CDR3 region has 13 residues. Germline CDR1 is MNHEY and CDR2 is SVGAGI. CDR3 DNA: TGTGCCAGCAGTGACTCTAGGGCCGATACGCAGTATTTT. As protein: CASSDSRADTQYF.

The rearrangement links TRBV4-1 to TRBJ2-1, with D maybe TRBD2 (6 bases). CDR1 and CDR2 (germline): MGHRA, YSYEKL. The length of the CDR3 is 15 residues. The germline V and J ends were trimmed by 5 bases and 9 bases, with 20 bases remaining between them. CDR3 sequence (DNA): TGCGCCAGCAGCACCCGGGACTCGCCCGGCCTTGAGCAGTTCTTC. Translated, it gives CASSTRDSPGLEQFF.

At least ten counts were recorded for this clonotype. Written as DNA, the CDR3 is TGTGCCAGCAGACTAACAGGGGGCTTAAACGAGCAGTACTTC. Amino acids: CASRLTGGLNEQYF. V usage is TRBV28 and J usage is TRBJ2-7; TRBD1 matches at 9 bases. Unmatched junction bases numbered 8, after V lost 6 bases and J lost 5 bases. CDR1 MDHEN and CDR2 SYDVKM come from the germline V gene. This CDR3 region has 14 residues. The full variable domain, with the rest looked up from reference TRBV28 and TRBJ2-7, is DVKVTQSSRYLVKRTGEKVFLECVQDMDHENMFWYRQDPGLGLRLIYFSYDVKMKEKGDIPEGYSVSREKKERFSLILESASTNQTSMYLCASRLTGGLNEQYFGPGTRLTVT.

This clonotype came up many times. This rearrangement joins TRBV28 to TRBJ2-7, with 8 nucleotides matching TRBD1. The germline V gene encodes CDR1 MDHEN and CDR2 SYDVKM. This CDR3 region has 13 residues. The J segment lost 5 bases and the V segment lost 5 bases, leaving 5 bases of the junction unmatched. CDR3 DNA: TGTGCCAGCAGTATAAGGACAGGGAACGAGCAGTACTTC. Encoded protein: CASSIRTGNEQYF.

This clonotype was found many times. The chain employs TRBV5-1 and TRBJ1-1, with D maybe TRBD1 (5 bases). V dropped 4 bases and J dropped 2 bases, with 15 bases sitting between them. Germline V gene lookup returns CDR1 SGHRS and CDR2 YFSETQ. The CDR3 sequence is 15 residues long. For the CDR3, the DNA is TGCGCCAGCAGCGGCTTACTCAGGGAAAACACTGAAGCTTTCTTT. Translating gives CASSGLLRENTEAFF.

This clonotype was picked up many times. The V and J genes are TRBV18 and TRBJ1-2; 7 nucleotides match TRBD1. V lost 5 bases, J lost 7 bases, and 13 bases stayed unmatched. This CDR3 contains 15 residues. Looked up from germline, CDR1 is KGHSH and CDR2 is LQKENI. This CDR3 is CASSADRLEISGYTF. CDR3 sequence (DNA): TGTGCCAGCTCAGCGGACAGGTTAGAAATCTCTGGCTACACCTTC.

The rearrangement uses TRBV18 and TRBJ1-1; D gene uncertain. With 6 bases removed from V and 4 bases from J, the gap between germline ends came to 12 bases. The CDR3 has 13 amino acids. Germline lookup yields CDR1 KGHSH and CDR2 LQKENI. The CDR3 DNA sequence: TGTGCCAGCTCGGAAGTCGGAGGCACTGAAGCTTTCTTT. Residues: CASSEVGGTEAFF. Looking up the rest from reference TRBV18 and TRBJ1-1 gives the full variable domain: NAGVMQNPRHLVRRRGQEARLRCSPMKGHSHVYWYRQLPEEGLKFMVYLQKENIIDESGMPKERFSAEFPKEGPSILRIQQVVRGDSAAYFCASSEVGGTEAFFGQGTRLTVV.

J is TRBJ2-3 and V is TRBV30; 9 bases are shared with TRBD2. The CDR3 runs 15 residues. Germline CDR1 GTSNPN, CDR2 SVGIG (reference sequence). Losses at the gene ends were 3 bases for V and 1 base for J; bases not matched to a gene: 5. CDR3 bases: TGTGCCTGGAGCGCTAGCGGGACAGGCACAGATACGCAGTATTTT. It specifies CAWSASGTGTDTQYF.

This clonotype was picked up a small number of times. This chain uses TRBV6-6 with TRBJ1-5; 12 bases map to TRBD1. V shed 8 bases and J 7 bases; nucleotides not matched to a gene: 6. Germline assignment: CDR1 MNHNY and CDR2 SVGAGI (reference sequence). This CDR3 contains 14 residues. The CDR3 loop is CASQGQGAWQPQHF. CDR3 nucleotides: TGTGCCAGCCAGGGACAGGGGGCTTGGCAGCCCCAGCATTTT.

The CDR3 DNA is TGTGCCAGCAGCTTCCCGGACAGGACTAACTATGGCTACACCTTC. Amino acid sequence: CASSFPDRTNYGYTF. The J gene is TRBJ1-2, the V gene TRBV7-2; 7 bases map to TRBD1. Per germline, CDR1 SGHTA and CDR2 FQGNSA. V gave up 3 bases and J gave up 0 bases; unmatched junction bases: 4. The CDR3 is 15 amino acids.

This clonotype was seen ten or more times. The chain links TRBV28 to TRBJ2-3; 9 bases are shared with TRBD1. The CDR3 loop spans 14 amino acids. Germline CDR1 is MDHEN and CDR2 is SYDVKM. V lost 7 bases and J lost 1; bases outside the gene matches: 3. This CDR3 is CASTGTGRTDTQYF. Written as DNA, the CDR3 is TGTGCCAGCACCGGGACAGGGCGCACAGATACGCAGTATTTT.

This clonotype was recorded at least ten times. The chain uses TRBV20-1 and TRBJ2-1; D call uncertain. This CDR3 is 13 amino acids long. The V gene's germline CDR1 is DFQATT and CDR2 SNEGSKA (reference sequence). Trimming cost V 2 bases and J 2 bases, with 7 bases left between them. The CDR3 sequence is CSARRTTYNEQFF. The CDR3, as DNA: TGCAGTGCTAGAAGGACGACCTACAATGAGCAGTTCTTC.

The chain has TRBV3-1 and TRBJ1-1; no definite D call. The CDR3 has 13 amino acids. Germline V gene lookup returns CDR1 LGHDT and CDR2 YNNKEL (reference sequence). V lost 1 base, J lost 5 bases, and 8 bases lay in between. For the CDR3, the DNA is TGTGCCAGCAGCCAAGCAGGCGGAACTGAAGCTTTCTTT. Its translation: CASSQAGGTEAFF.

At least ten counts were recorded for this clonotype. The genes are TRBV6-6 and TRBJ2-5; D may match TRBD1 or TRBD2 (5 bases each). This CDR3 comprises 16 residues. Per the germline V gene, CDR1 is MNHNY and CDR2 is SVGAGI (reference sequence). V was shortened by 4 bases and J by 5 bases, with 20 bases between the two germline ends. CDR3 protein: CASSSPGPRAGETQYF. In DNA form, the CDR3 reads TGTGCCAGCAGTTCCCCGGGACCACGCGCCGGGGAGACCCAGTACTTC.